The TCR beta chain under discussion was sequenced for a study of shared clonotypes between healthy human individuals. A note on this clone: The antigen remains undetermined.

Deep-level running was used for the assay. Some clones are missing from TCRdb's copy, which holds only in-frame ones; the method was immunoSEQ multiplex PCR. Of hundreds of thousands of clones listed, about 74% are singletons. The CDR3 has 15 amino acids. V was shortened by 5 bases and J by 0 bases, with 10 bases between the two germline ends. From germline, CDR1 is SNHLY and CDR2 FYNNEI. Division of CD4+ cells produced a CD45RA+ naive subset and a CD45RA-negative memory subset. Findings and caveats of the study: Owing to a small donor count, the genetic and exposure-history diversity represented was limited.

The sequence was obtained from a woman aged 25 to 39 in good health. V gene TRBV2 combines with J gene TRBJ2-2; D may correspond to TRBD1 or TRBD2 (6 bases each). Sequencing was performed on memory CD4+ T cells sorted from blood. Regarding subset: CD45RA-negative fraction. The CDR3 nucleotides are TGTGCCAGCAGTCGGGGGCACCCGAACACCGGGGAGCTGTTTTTT. Amino acids: CASSRGHPNTGELFF.